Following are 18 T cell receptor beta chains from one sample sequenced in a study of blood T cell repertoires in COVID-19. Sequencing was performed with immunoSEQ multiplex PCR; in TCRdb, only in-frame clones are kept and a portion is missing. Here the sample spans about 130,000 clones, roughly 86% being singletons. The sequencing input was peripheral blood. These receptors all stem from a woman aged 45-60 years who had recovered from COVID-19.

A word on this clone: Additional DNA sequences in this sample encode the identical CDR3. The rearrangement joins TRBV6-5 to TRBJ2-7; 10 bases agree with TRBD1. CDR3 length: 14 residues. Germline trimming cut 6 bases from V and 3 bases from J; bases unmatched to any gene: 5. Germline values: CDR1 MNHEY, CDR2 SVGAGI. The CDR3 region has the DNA TGTGCCAGCAGCCGTGACAGGGGGCTCTACGAGCAGTACTTC. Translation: CASSRDRGLYEQYF.

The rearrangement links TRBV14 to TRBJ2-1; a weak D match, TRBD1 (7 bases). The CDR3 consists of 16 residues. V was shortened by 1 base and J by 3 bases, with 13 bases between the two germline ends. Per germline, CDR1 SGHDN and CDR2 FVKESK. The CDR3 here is CASSQAGAGGYNEQFF. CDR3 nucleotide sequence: TGTGCCAGCAGCCAAGCGGGGGCAGGGGGCTACAATGAGCAGTTCTTC.

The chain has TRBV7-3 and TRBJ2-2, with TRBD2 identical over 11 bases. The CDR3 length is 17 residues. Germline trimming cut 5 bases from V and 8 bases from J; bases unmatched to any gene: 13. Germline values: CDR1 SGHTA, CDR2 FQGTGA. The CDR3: CASSPPGTSGYGGELFF. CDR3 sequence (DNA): TGTGCCAGCAGCCCCCCCGGGACTAGCGGTTATGGGGGGGAGCTGTTTTTT.

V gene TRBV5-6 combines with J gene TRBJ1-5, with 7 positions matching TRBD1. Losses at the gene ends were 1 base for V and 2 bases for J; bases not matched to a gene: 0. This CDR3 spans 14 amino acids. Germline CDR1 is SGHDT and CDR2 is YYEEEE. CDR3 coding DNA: TGTGCCAGCAGCTTGACAGGGGGCAATCAGCCCCAGCATTTT. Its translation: CASSLTGGNQPQHF.

The CDR3 DNA is TGCAGCGTTTCGTCTGGGGCCAACGTCCTGACTTTC. Its protein product is CSVSSGANVLTF. This chain joins TRBV29-1 and TRBJ2-6; D gene ambiguous. The CDR3 loop spans 12 amino acids. Germline CDR1 reads SQVTM; CDR2 reads ANQGSEA. V was clipped by 5 bases and J by 1 base, with 3 bases between them.

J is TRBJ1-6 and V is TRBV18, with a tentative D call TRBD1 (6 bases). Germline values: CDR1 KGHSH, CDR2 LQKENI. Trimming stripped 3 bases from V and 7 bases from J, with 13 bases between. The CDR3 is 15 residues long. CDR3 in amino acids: CASSPSGTINSPLHF. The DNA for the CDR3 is TGTGCCAGCTCACCTTCCGGGACAATAAATTCACCCCTCCACTTT.

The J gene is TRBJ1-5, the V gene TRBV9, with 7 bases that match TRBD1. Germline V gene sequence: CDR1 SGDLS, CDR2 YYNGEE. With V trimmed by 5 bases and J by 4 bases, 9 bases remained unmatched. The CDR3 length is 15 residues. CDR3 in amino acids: CASSSTGTENQPQHF. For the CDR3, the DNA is TGTGCCAGCAGTTCTACCGGGACAGAAAATCAGCCCCAGCATTTT. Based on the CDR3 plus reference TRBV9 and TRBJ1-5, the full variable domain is DSGVTQTPKHLITATGQRVTLRCSPRSGDLSVYWYQQSLDQGLQFLIQYYNGEERAKGNILERFSAQQFPDLHSELNLSSLELGDSALYFCASSSTGTENQPQHFGDGTRLSIL.

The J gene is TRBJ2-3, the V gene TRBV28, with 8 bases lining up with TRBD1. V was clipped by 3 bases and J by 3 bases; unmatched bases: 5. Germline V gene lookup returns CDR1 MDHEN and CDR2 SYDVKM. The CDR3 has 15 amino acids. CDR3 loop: CASSFGTGGTDTQYF. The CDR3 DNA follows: TGTGCCAGCAGTTTTGGTACAGGGGGTACAGATACGCAGTATTTT.

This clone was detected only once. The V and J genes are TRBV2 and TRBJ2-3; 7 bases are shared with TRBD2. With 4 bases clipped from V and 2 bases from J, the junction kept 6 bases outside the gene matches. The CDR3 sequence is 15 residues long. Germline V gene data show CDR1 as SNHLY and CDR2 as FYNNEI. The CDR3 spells CASSVAGVPTDTQYF. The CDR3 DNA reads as TGTGCCAGCAGTGTGGCGGGAGTCCCCACAGATACGCAGTATTTT.

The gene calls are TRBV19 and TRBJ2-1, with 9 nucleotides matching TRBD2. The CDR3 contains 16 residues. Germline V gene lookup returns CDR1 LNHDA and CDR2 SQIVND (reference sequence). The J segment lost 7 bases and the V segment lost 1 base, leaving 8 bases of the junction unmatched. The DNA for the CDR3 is TGTGCCAGTAGTATAGTGGATAGCGGGAGAGTTAATGAGCAGTTCTTC. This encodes CASSIVDSGRVNEQFF.

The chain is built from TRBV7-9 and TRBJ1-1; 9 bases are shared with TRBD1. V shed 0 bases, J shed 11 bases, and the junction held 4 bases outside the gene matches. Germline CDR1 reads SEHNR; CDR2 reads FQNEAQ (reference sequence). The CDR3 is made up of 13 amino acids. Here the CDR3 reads CASSLADRGFAFF. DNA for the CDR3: TGTGCCAGCAGCTTAGCGGACAGGGGATTCGCTTTCTTT.

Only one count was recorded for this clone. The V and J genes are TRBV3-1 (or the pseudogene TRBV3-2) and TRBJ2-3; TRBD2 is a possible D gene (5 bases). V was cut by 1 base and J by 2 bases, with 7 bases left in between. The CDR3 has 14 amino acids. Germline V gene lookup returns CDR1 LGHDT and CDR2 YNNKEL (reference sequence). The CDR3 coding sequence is TGTGCCAGCAGCCAAGGGCGGGTCACAGATACGCAGTATTTT. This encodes CASSQGRVTDTQYF.

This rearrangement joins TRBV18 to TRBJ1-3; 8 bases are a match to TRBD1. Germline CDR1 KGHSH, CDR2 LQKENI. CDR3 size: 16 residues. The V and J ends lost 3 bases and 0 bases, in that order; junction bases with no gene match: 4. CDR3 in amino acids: CASSPGQVSSGNTIYF. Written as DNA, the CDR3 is TGTGCCAGCTCACCGGGACAGGTGAGCTCTGGAAACACCATATATTTT. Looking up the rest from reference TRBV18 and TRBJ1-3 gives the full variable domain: NAGVMQNPRHLVRRRGQEARLRCSPMKGHSHVYWYRQLPEEGLKFMVYLQKENIIDESGMPKERFSAEFPKEGPSILRIQQVVRGDSAAYFCASSPGQVSSGNTIYFGEGSWLTVV.

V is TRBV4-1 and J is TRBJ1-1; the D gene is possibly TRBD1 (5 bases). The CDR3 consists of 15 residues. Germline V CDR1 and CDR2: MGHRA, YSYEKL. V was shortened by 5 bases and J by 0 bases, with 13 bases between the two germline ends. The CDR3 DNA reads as TGCGCCAGCAGCGAAGGGGCTTTCGTGAACACTGAAGCTTTCTTT. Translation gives CASSEGAFVNTEAFF.

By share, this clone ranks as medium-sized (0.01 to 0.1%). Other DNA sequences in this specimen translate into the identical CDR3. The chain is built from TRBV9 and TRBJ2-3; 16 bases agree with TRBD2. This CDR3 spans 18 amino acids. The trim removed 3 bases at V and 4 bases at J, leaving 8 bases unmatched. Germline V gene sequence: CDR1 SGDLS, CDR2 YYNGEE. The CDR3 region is CASSAGTSGGGFSDTQYF. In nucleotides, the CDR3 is TGTGCCAGCAGCGCCGGGACTAGCGGGGGGGGATTTTCAGATACGCAGTATTTT.

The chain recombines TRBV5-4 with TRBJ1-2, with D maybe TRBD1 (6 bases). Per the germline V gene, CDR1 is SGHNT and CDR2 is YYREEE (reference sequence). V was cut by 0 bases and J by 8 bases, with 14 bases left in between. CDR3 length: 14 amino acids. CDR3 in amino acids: CASSLGAGERGYTF. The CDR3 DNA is TGTGCCAGCAGCTTGGGGGCAGGGGAGAGGGGCTACACCTTC.

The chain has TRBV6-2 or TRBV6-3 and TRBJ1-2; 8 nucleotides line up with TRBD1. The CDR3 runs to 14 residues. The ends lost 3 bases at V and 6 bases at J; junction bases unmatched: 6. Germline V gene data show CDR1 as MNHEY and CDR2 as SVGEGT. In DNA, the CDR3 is TGTGCCAGCAGTTATATGGACAGGGCCAATGGCTACACCTTC. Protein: CASSYMDRANGYTF.

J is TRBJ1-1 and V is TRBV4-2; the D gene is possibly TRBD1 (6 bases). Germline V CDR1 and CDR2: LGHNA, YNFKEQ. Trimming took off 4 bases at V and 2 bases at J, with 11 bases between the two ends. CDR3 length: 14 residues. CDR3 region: CASSLGQTNTEAFF. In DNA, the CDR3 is TGTGCCAGCAGCCTCGGACAGACAAACACTGAAGCTTTCTTT.